The TCR beta chain described here comes from a study of cytomegalovirus exposure and HLA in healthy donors. Primers included in the PCR were 60 Vbeta and 13 Jbeta primers. The data were produced by immunoSEQ multiplex PCR, yet TCRdb's version contains in-frame clones alone and is incomplete. There are 200,000 to 250,000 clones in the sample; about 81% occur only once, and 2.7% lies in the top ten. Study-wide results and caveats: An analysis done earlier found most TCR beta V segments productive about 87% or about 30% of the time. TRBV6-2, TRBV6-3 and other indistinguishable V segments were excluded. There were three CMV-associated chains whose specificity for CMV antigens was confirmed in vitro. The authors assumed roughly uniform sequencing depth across donors for presence/absence analyses.

As concerns this clone: Its antigen remains unknown.

The CDR3 sequence is 12 residues long. Germline values: CDR1 MNHEY, CDR2 SVGAGI. This chain links TRBV6-5 with TRBJ2-5; no clear D gene. The J call may be wrong; the DNA end is better matched by TRBJ2-7. What was sequenced was PBMCs. The source of this sequence is a woman between 35 and 50 years old in good health and CMV-seronegative. The CDR3 protein is CASRSISYEQYF. CDR3 coding DNA: TGTGCCAGCAGGTCGATCTCCTACGAGCAGTACTTC.